This T cell receptor beta chain was recorded in a study of cytomegalovirus exposure and HLA in healthy donors. Study details: In an earlier analysis, approximately 120 million unique TCR beta sequences were found from about 180 million T cells.

This clone was seen a handful of times. What it recognizes is unknown. V lost 1 base, J lost 4 bases, and 3 bases stayed unmatched. The CDR3 sequence is 15 residues long. CDR1 is LNHDA and CDR2 is SQIVND in the germline V gene (reference sequence). Study results and caveats: Later analysis found that TCR beta chains associated with HLA were more clonally expanded than other, equally common chains. As a later analysis revealed, the rate of TCR association differed by HLA locus, with DRB1 most and HLA-C fewest. The authors listed some 160 TCR beta chains as cytomegalovirus-associated.

PCR used 60 Vbeta primers and 13 Jbeta primers. Here immunoSEQ multiplex PCR was the method, and the copy in TCRdb shows in-frame clones only, minus some. The repertoire holds more than 110,000 clones, with around 9.7% as singletons. The sample was PBMCs. The source is a man aged 50 to 60 in good health and CMV-seronegative. This chain joins TRBV19 and TRBJ2-1; 8 bases line up with TRBD2. The CDR3 protein is CASSIGGGTYNEQFF. The DNA for the CDR3 is TGTGCCAGTAGTATAGGCGGGGGGACATACAATGAGCAGTTCTTC.